The 28 T cell receptor beta chains below were found in one sample sequenced in a study of OX40 agonist ivuxolimab in advanced cancers. The table came from immunoSEQ multiplex PCR; TCRdb's copy has only in-frame clones and leaves some out. The table shows some 49,000 clones, with over 60% occurring only once. The source material was CD4+ or CD8+ T cells sorted from blood, sampled in a trial of the OX40 agonist ivuxolimab. The receptors here all came from an adult with an advanced solid tumor such as melanoma, head and neck, liver or kidney cancer.

The chain employs TRBV6-5 and TRBJ2-1; 7 bases line up with TRBD2. The junction had 5 bases not matched to a gene; V was cut back by 2 bases and J by 4 bases. Germline values: CDR1 MNHEY, CDR2 SVGAGI. There are 15 residues in the CDR3. CDR3 DNA: TGTGCCAGCAGTTACGCGGGAGAGGGTTACAATGAGCAGTTCTTC. Protein sequence: CASSYAGEGYNEQFF.

The table lists this clone with a few counts. The genes are TRBV15 and TRBJ1-2, with a possible D match to TRBD1 (5 bases). With 0 bases removed from V and 4 bases from J, the gap between germline ends came to 9 bases. The CDR3 spans 14 residues. Looked up from germline, CDR1 is LNHNV and CDR2 is YYDKDF (reference sequence). The CDR3 reads CATSREGPVYGYTF. The CDR3 region has the DNA TGTGCCACCAGCAGAGAGGGGCCAGTCTATGGCTACACCTTC.

The rearrangement joins TRBV7-8 to TRBJ2-1, with no clear D. V was shortened by 1 base and J by 3 bases, with 13 bases between the two germline ends. This CDR3 comprises 16 residues. Germline-derived CDR1 and CDR2 are SGHVS and FQNEAQ. The CDR3 nucleotides read TGTGCCAGCAGCTTAGGCCCCGCGCTCGACTACAATGAGCAGTTCTTC. This sequence encodes CASSLGPALDYNEQFF.

This rearrangement joins TRBV10-3 to TRBJ2-5, with TRBD2 identical over 9 bases. This CDR3 region has 15 residues. Germline CDR1 and CDR2: ENHRY and SYGVKD. The trim removed 6 bases at V and 4 bases at J, leaving 9 bases unmatched. CDR3 sequence: CAIRSSGSAGETQYF. For the CDR3, the DNA is TGTGCCATCAGAAGTAGCGGGAGTGCGGGAGAGACCCAGTACTTC.

The chain is built from TRBV6-5 and TRBJ1-5; D uncertain. The V end was cut by 6 bases, the J end by 4 bases, with 13 bases between. Germline CDR1 reads MNHEY; CDR2 reads SVGAGI. The CDR3 contains 14 residues. CDR3: CASSSGIGNQPQHF. The CDR3 DNA reads as TGTGCCAGCAGCTCCGGGATCGGGAATCAGCCCCAGCATTTT.

J is TRBJ1-5 and V is TRBV5-6; possible D gene TRBD1, 5 bases. This CDR3 region has 15 residues. V was cut by 0 bases and J by 1 base, with 8 bases left in between. Looked up from germline, CDR1 is SGHDT and CDR2 is YYEEEE. The CDR3 spells CASSLGQGSNQPQHF. DNA of the CDR3: TGTGCCAGCAGCTTGGGGCAGGGAAGCAATCAGCCCCAGCATTTT.

The sample holds a few counts of this clone. This chain links TRBV30 with TRBJ1-6; possibly TRBD1 for D (6 bases). Germline V gene data show CDR1 as GTSNPN and CDR2 as SVGIG (reference sequence). This CDR3 is 14 amino acids long. Trimming left V 0 bases short and J 6 bases short, with 9 bases between. The chain's CDR3 is CAWSVGGFNSPLHF. In nucleotides, the CDR3 is TGTGCCTGGAGTGTAGGGGGTTTTAATTCACCCCTCCACTTT. Based on the CDR3 plus reference TRBV30 and TRBJ1-6, the full variable domain is SQTIHQWPATLVQPVGSPLSLECTVEGTSNPNLYWYRQAAGRGLQLLFYSVGIGQISSEVPQNLSASRPQDRQFILSSKKLLLSDSGFYLCAWSVGGFNSPLHFGNGTRLTVT.

This clone was seen a single time. V gene TRBV11-2 combines with J gene TRBJ2-3; perhaps TRBD2 as D (5 bases). The CDR3 sequence is 14 residues long. Germline V gives CDR1 SGHAT, CDR2 FQNNGV. V lost 0 bases, J lost 9 bases, and 13 bases lay in between. The CDR3 DNA is TGTGCCAGCAGCTTAGATCTTATACTAGAGACGCAGTATTTT. Translated: CASSLDLILETQYF.

CDR3 DNA: TGTGCCAGCAGTGGACCGGGACAGGGATACAATGAGCAGTTCTTC. It codes for CASSGPGQGYNEQFF. J is TRBJ2-1 and V is TRBV25-1; TRBD1 matches at 9 bases. J gave up 4 bases and V 4 bases, and 5 bases lay outside the gene matches. The CDR3 runs 15 residues. Germline assignment: CDR1 MGHDK and CDR2 SYGVNS.

This CDR3 reads CASSYGGGYTF. In nucleotides, the CDR3 is TGTGCCAGCAGTTATGGTGGCGGCTACACCTTC. The chain recombines TRBV6-1 with TRBJ1-2; D is unresolved. Germline loops: CDR1 MNHNS, CDR2 SASEGT. With 5 bases removed from V and 8 bases from J, the gap between germline ends came to 9 bases. The CDR3 has 11 amino acids.

The chain couples TRBV29-1 to TRBJ2-2; maybe TRBD1 (6 bases). V was trimmed by 3 bases and J by 0 bases, leaving 8 bases between them. Germline loops: CDR1 SQVTM, CDR2 ANQGSEA. The CDR3 length is 14 residues. For the CDR3, the DNA is TGCAGCGTTGAGGACAGCGCGAACACCGGGGAGCTGTTTTTT. Amino acid sequence: CSVEDSANTGELFF.

The chain has TRBV25-1 and TRBJ1-3; D unclear. The CDR3 extends over 13 amino acids. Trimming took off 6 bases at V and 2 bases at J, with 8 bases between the two ends. Looked up from germline, CDR1 is MGHDK and CDR2 is SYGVNS. The CDR3 sequence: CASRTEAGNTIYF. In DNA, the CDR3 is TGTGCCAGCAGAACAGAAGCTGGAAACACCATATATTTT.

V gene TRBV6-5 combines with J gene TRBJ1-4; unclear D gene. V shed 6 bases and J shed 0 bases, with 11 bases lying between them. This CDR3 has 15 residues. The germline V gene encodes CDR1 MNHEY and CDR2 SVGAGI. The CDR3 is CASRGTAATNEKLFF. CDR3 sequence (DNA): TGTGCCAGCAGGGGTACAGCCGCAACTAATGAAAAACTGTTTTTT.

The chain has TRBV7-9 and TRBJ2-3; D not certain. The V end lost 1 base, the J end lost 5 bases, and 13 bases lay between the germline ends. CDR3 length: 15 residues. The germline gives CDR1 SEHNR, CDR2 FQNEAQ (reference sequence). Here the CDR3 DNA reads TGTGCCAGCAGCTTAGAAGTGTCAGTATTAGATACGCAGTATTTT. It translates to CASSLEVSVLDTQYF.

This clone has a handful of counts. The J gene is TRBJ1-1, the V gene TRBV19; no reliable D call. Germline lookup yields CDR1 LNHDA and CDR2 SQIVND (reference sequence). CDR3 length: 14 amino acids. Trimming left V 2 bases short and J 6 bases short, with 13 bases between. CDR3 residues: CASSIRASTAEAFF. In nucleotides, the CDR3 is TGTGCCAGTAGTATAAGGGCGTCCACCGCTGAAGCTTTCTTT.

V is TRBV20-1 and J is TRBJ2-1; D gene unclear. The CDR3 consists of 10 residues. Germline V CDR1 and CDR2: DFQATT, SNEGSKA (reference sequence). The V and J ends lost 3 bases and 6 bases respectively, with 3 bases between them. CDR3 bases: TGCAGTGCTAGTACCAATGAGCAGTTCTTC. This translates into CSASTNEQFF.

CDR3 in amino acids: CASSHQETQYF. In nucleotides, the CDR3 is TGTGCCAGCAGTCATCAAGAGACCCAGTACTTC. The V and J genes are TRBV6-5 and TRBJ2-5; no firm D call. Germline CDR1 is MNHEY and CDR2 is SVGAGI. There are 11 residues in the CDR3. V gave up 5 bases and J gave up 2 bases, with 3 bases separating them.

This chain joins TRBV6-1 and TRBJ1-1; D perhaps matches TRBD1 (6 bases). The V gene lost 5 bases and the J gene lost 2 bases, with 9 bases spanning the gap. Germline values: CDR1 MNHNS, CDR2 SASEGT. This CDR3 has 13 residues. CDR3: CASSWGGNTEAFF. In DNA, the CDR3 is TGTGCCAGCAGTTGGGGGGGCAACACTGAAGCTTTCTTT.

The gene calls are TRBV10-3 and TRBJ1-1; D is unresolved. From germline, CDR1 is ENHRY and CDR2 SYGVKD. The CDR3 contains 10 residues. Trimming shortened V by 10 bases and J by 3 bases, and 6 bases separated the two germline ends. The CDR3 nucleotides are TGTGCCACAGGCGACACTGAAGCTTTCTTT. Protein product: CATGDTEAFF.

This clone occurred a few times. The gene calls are TRBV4-1 and TRBJ1-5; 7 positions agree with TRBD1. CDR1 is MGHRA, CDR2 YSYEKL, per germline. The CDR3 is 13 residues long. The V and J ends lost 4 bases and 7 bases, in that order; junction bases with no gene match: 4. DNA for the CDR3: TGCGCCAGCAGCCTCACAGGGGTGCAGCCCCAGCATTTT. This encodes CASSLTGVQPQHF.

This chain connects TRBV6-1 to TRBJ1-1; D not resolved. Germline CDR1 and CDR2: MNHNS and SASEGT. The CDR3 is made up of 14 amino acids. Trimming took off 3 bases at V and 0 bases at J, with 8 bases between the two ends. The CDR3, as DNA: TGTGCCAGCAGTGATAATACAGTGAACACTGAAGCTTTCTTT. Encoded protein: CASSDNTVNTEAFF.

This clone has a handful of counts. The CDR3 bases are TGCGCCAGCAGCCAAGACGGGAACACCGGGGAGCTGTTTTTT. Encoded protein: CASSQDGNTGELFF. The rearrangement links TRBV4-1 to TRBJ2-2; D call uncertain. CDR3 size: 14 residues. The V end lost 0 bases, the J end lost 1 base, and 3 bases lay between the germline ends. Germline V lookup: CDR1 MGHRA, CDR2 YSYEKL.

This clone was picked up one time. The chain is built from TRBV6-1 and TRBJ2-5; TRBD2 agrees at 10 bases. Trimming removed 3 bases from V and 1 base from J; junction bases left unmatched: 2. CDR1 MNHNS and CDR2 SASEGT come from the germline V gene. The CDR3 spans 15 residues. This chain's CDR3 is CASSDTSGTQETQYF. The CDR3 nucleotides are TGTGCCAGCAGTGACACTAGCGGGACCCAAGAGACCCAGTACTTC.

The chain links TRBV11-2 to TRBJ1-2, with D tentatively TRBD1 (6 bases). Germline V lookup: CDR1 SGHAT, CDR2 FQNNGV. CDR3 length equals 17 residues. Trimming removed 5 bases from V and 4 bases from J, with 23 bases in between. Written as DNA, the CDR3 is TGTGCCAGCAGCGGCCACTCGGACGGCGGCAGGGGCTATGGCTACACCTTC. Translated: CASSGHSDGGRGYGYTF.

CDR3 residues: CASGDSSGNTIYF. The CDR3 coding sequence is TGTGCCAGCGGCGACAGCTCTGGAAACACCATATATTTT. V gene TRBV7-9 combines with J gene TRBJ1-3; TRBD1 might be the D (5 bases). From germline, CDR1 is SEHNR and CDR2 FQNEAQ (reference sequence). V lost 8 bases and J lost 0, with 8 bases in between. The CDR3 spans 13 residues.

This chain uses TRBV29-1 with TRBJ2-2, with 10 bases aligning to TRBD1. This CDR3 has 13 residues. The V gene's germline CDR1 is SQVTM and CDR2 ANQGSEA. With V trimmed by 6 bases and J by 7 bases, 5 bases remained unmatched. The CDR3 region is CSVGQGEDGELFF. For the CDR3, the DNA is TGCAGCGTCGGACAGGGGGAGGACGGGGAGCTGTTTTTT.

The gene calls are TRBV13 and TRBJ1-5, with 10 nucleotides matching TRBD1. Germline values: CDR1 PRHDT, CDR2 FYEKMQ (reference sequence). The junction had 5 bases not matched to a gene; V was cut back by 5 bases and J by 7 bases. The CDR3 covers 14 residues. The CDR3 DNA reads as TGTGCCAGCAGCCAAGGACAGGGGGGACAGCCCCAGCATTTT. As protein: CASSQGQGGQPQHF.

This clone was counted between two and nine times. This chain uses TRBV2 with TRBJ2-5, with D possibly matching TRBD2 (5 bases). Germline loops: CDR1 SNHLY, CDR2 FYNNEI. The CDR3 contains 11 residues. Deletions cut 8 bases from V and 4 bases from J, with 8 bases between. CDR3 DNA sequence: TGTGCCAGCTCCCGGGGAGAGACCCAGTACTTC. Protein sequence: CASSRGETQYF.